The sample holds many counts of the clone carrying this T cell receptor beta chain. Its matching antigen is unknown. The sample is drawn from a study of T cells after yellow fever vaccination. Background on the study: Some fractions had low cell numbers, and these were prepared with SMART-Seq v4 Ultra Low Input.

V lost 3 bases, J lost 5 bases, and 4 bases lay in between. The V gene's germline CDR1 is SGHVS and CDR2 FQNEAQ. This CDR3 has 11 residues. TCRdb re-derived calls from the 5' RACE reads in MiXCR, one entry per CDR3 protein. This table has about 170,000 distinct CDR3 sequences, approximately 6.2% appearing once. Study-level results: Researchers report a weaker secondary response that nonetheless peaked faster, day 5 versus 15.

The material sequenced was CD4+ T cells sorted from PBMCs, taken on the day of the first yellow fever vaccination. The receptor was derived from a man aged 18 to 30 who received the YFV17D yellow fever vaccine. V usage is TRBV7-8 and J usage is TRBJ2-5; D is unclear. The CDR3 DNA reads TGTGCCAGCAGCTTCATGGAGACCCAGTACTTC. It specifies CASSFMETQYF.